The T cell receptor (beta chain) described here comes from a study of metastatic and nonmetastatic thyroid tumors. Study overall: For malignant and benign thyroid patients, tumor or nodule tissue and blood were the sources whose repertoires were compared. General observations from the study: When malignant thyroid tumors were compared with benign nodules, TCR beta diversity was reportedly significantly higher in the malignant tumors. This held in both blood and tumor samples.

TCRdb re-processed the PCR reads through MiXCR. The table has 53,000 or so clones, about 20% seen once. Patients had received no treatment of any kind before thyroid surgery. The CDR3 has 14 residues. Trimming took 3 bases from V and 6 from J, leaving 13 bases between them. Per germline, CDR1 MDHEN and CDR2 SYDVKM. A few counts support this clone. What it binds is not known. One base away lies a much larger clone, so this may be a sequencing read error. This clonotype was obtained from a female donor with papillary thyroid cancer or a benign thyroid nodule (not recorded which). Some clones in this sample may be carry-over from other donors' samples. This chain joins TRBV28 and TRBJ2-3, with TRBD1 as a possible D gene (5 bases). The material sequenced was blood. This CDR3 reads CASSFIWGRDTQYF. As DNA, the CDR3 is TGTGCCAGCAGTTTTATCTGGGGCCGGGATACGCAGTATTTT.